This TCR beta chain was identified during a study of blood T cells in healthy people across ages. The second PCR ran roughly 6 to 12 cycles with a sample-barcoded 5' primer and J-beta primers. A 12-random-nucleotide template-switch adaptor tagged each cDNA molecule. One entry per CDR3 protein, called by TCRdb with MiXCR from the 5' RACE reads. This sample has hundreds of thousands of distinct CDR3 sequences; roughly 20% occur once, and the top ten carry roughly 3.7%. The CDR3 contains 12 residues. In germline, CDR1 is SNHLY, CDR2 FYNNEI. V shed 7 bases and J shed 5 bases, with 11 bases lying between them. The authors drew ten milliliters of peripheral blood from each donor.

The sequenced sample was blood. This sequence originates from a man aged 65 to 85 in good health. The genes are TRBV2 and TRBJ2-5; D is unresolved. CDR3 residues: CASMYSGETQYF. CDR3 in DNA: TGTGCCAGCATGTATTCCGGGGAGACCCAGTACTTC.